This TCR beta chain stems from a study of T cells in Graves' hyperthyroidism and ophthalmopathy. RNA transcripts provided the source from which TCR beta CDR3 regions were amplified. HTBI primers were employed in a first-round RT-PCR of the TCR CDR3. TCRdb independently ran MiXCR on the multiplex PCR reads; one entry per CDR3 protein. The sample gives around 660,000 distinct CDR3 sequences, 40% to 55% of which show up once; about 7.2% is in the top ten. The diagnostic basis comprised clinical symptoms, serum thyroxine and TRAb, thyroid ultrasound and orbital computed tomography. This clonotype was counted between two and nine times. No antigen is known for it. The junction had 6 bases not matched to a gene; V was cut back by 5 bases and J by 4 bases. Germline V gene lookup returns CDR1 SNHLY and CDR2 FYNNEI. This CDR3 spans 15 amino acids. The study, taken as a whole, reports: Most expanded thyroid clonotypes above 0.001 also appeared in blood.

The TCR sequence derives from an adult man with Graves' disease, either hyperthyroidism or ophthalmopathy (not recorded which). The chain recombines TRBV2 with TRBJ2-7; 12 nucleotides agree with TRBD2. Sequenced sample: peripheral blood or thyroid tissue (not recorded which). CDR3 nucleotides: TGTGCCAGCAGTAGACTAGCGGGAGTTTCGTACGAGCAGTACTTC. It encodes CASSRLAGVSYEQYF.